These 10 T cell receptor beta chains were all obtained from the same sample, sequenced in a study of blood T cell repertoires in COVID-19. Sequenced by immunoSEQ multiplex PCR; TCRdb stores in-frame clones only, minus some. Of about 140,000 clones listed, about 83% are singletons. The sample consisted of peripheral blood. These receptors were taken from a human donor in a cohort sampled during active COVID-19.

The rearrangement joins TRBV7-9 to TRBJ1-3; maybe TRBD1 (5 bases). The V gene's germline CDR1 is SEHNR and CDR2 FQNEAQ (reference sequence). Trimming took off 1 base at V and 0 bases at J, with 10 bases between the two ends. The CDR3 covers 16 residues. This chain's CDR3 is CASSLDLGGSGNTIYF. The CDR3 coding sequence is TGTGCCAGCAGCTTAGATTTGGGGGGCTCTGGAAACACCATATATTTT.

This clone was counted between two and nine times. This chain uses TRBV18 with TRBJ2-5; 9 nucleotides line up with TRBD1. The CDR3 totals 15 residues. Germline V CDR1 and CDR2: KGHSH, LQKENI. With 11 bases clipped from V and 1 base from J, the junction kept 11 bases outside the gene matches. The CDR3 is CASLPGTGLQETQYF. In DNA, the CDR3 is TGTGCCTCGCTCCCCGGGACAGGGCTCCAAGAGACCCAGTACTTC.

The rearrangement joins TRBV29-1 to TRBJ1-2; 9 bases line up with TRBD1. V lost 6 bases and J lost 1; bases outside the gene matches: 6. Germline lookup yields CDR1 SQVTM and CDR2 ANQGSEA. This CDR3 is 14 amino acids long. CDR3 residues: CSVHRTGVNYGYTF. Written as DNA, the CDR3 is TGCAGCGTGCACCGGACAGGGGTTAACTATGGCTACACCTTC.

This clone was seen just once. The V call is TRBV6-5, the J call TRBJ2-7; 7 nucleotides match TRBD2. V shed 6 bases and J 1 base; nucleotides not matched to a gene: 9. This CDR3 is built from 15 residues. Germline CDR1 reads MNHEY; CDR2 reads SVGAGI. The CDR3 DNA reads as TGTGCCAGCAGCGTCGACGGGACTACTTCCTACGAGCAGTACTTC. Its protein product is CASSVDGTTSYEQYF.

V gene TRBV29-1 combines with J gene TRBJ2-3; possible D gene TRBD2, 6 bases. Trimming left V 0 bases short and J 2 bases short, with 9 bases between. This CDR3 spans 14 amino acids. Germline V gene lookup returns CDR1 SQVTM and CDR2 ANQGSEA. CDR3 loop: CSVEDLRDTDTQYF. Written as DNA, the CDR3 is TGCAGCGTTGAAGATCTGCGGGACACAGATACGCAGTATTTT.

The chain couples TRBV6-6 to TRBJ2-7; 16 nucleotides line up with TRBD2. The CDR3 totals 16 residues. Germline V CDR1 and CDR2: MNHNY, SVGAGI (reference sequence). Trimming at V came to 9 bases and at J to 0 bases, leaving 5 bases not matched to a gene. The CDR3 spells CASLGLAGGFSYEQYF. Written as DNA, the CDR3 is TGTGCCAGTCTGGGACTAGCGGGAGGGTTCTCCTACGAGCAGTACTTC.

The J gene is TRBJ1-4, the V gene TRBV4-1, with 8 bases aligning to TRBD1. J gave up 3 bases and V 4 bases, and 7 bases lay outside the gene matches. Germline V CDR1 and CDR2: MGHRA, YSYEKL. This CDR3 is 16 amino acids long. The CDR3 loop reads CASSLDRGTSNEKLFF. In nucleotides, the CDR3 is TGCGCCAGCAGCCTCGACAGGGGAACGTCTAATGAAAAACTGTTTTTT.

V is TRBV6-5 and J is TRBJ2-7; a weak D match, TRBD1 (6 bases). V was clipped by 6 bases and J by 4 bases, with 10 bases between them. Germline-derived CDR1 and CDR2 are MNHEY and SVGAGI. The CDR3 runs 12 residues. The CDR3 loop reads CASRSTGYEQYF. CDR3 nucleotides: TGTGCCAGCAGATCCACAGGGTACGAGCAGTACTTC.

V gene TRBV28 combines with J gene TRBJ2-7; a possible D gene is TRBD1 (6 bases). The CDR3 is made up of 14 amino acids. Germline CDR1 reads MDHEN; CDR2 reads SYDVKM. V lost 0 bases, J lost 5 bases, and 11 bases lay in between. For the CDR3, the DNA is TGTGCCAGCAGTTTATGGGGGGCGCTTAACGAGCAGTACTTC. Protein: CASSLWGALNEQYF.

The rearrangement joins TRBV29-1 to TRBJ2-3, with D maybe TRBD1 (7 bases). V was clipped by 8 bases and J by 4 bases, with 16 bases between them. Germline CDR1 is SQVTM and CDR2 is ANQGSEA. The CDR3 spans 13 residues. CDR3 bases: TGCAGCCAGGGGGGCAGGGACGCAGATACGCAGTATTTT. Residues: CSQGGRDADTQYF.